This paragraph reports one T cell receptor beta chain. With 5 bases removed from V and 5 bases from J, the gap between germline ends came to 13 bases. CDR1 and CDR2 from the germline V gene are SGHAT and FQNNGV. CDR3 size: 13 residues. In the original processing: Amplification from reference gene primers served as the basis for estimated nucleated cell counts. Generated by immunoSEQ multiplex PCR, the TCRdb table keeps only in-frame clones and is missing some. D and trimming come from the DNA, and the V and J calls and clone size come from that table. This sample yields some 14,000 clones, of which approximately 80% are seen a single time; 16% belongs to the top ten. The sample belongs to a study of blood T cell repertoires in COVID-19. Study-level background: There were acute and convalescent COVID-19 samples, and they came from the United States, Italy and Spain. The analysed material was cDNA or gDNA that came from T cells, B-cell-depleted T cells, or PBMCs.

The V and J genes are TRBV11-2 and TRBJ2-7, with D possibly matching TRBD1 (6 bases). The sequencing sample was made of peripheral blood. The TCR comes from a human donor in a cohort sampled during active COVID-19. CDR3 protein: CASSAHREHEQYF. CDR3 bases: TGTGCCAGCAGCGCCCACAGGGAACACGAGCAGTACTTC.